What follows are 27 T cell receptor beta chains derived from one specimen sequenced in a study of blood T cell repertoires in COVID-19 (dated by TCRdb to about 2020). The library relied on the immunoSEQ multiplex PCR assay. This immuneACCESS table, as held by TCRdb, lists in-frame sequences with V and J called but not all clones. Of the missing ones, under half trace to an unresolved V gene in checked studies; the others have no known cause. The sample table records approximately 200,000 clones; 87% of these occur just once. The ten biggest clones cover 6.2% of the sample. What was sequenced was peripheral blood. All receptors come from a man in his 60s who had recovered from COVID-19.

The V call is TRBV4-3, the J call TRBJ2-2, with a tentative D call TRBD2 (7 bases). V lost 0 bases and J lost 4, with 15 bases in between. The germline V gene has CDR1 LGHNA and CDR2 YSLEER. CDR3 length equals 17 residues. As DNA, the CDR3 is TGCGCCAGCAGCCAAGATAGGGCCGCGGGGGCCACCGGGGAGCTGTTTTTT. This encodes CASSQDRAAGATGELFF.

The V call is TRBV2, the J call TRBJ2-5; 10 bases are a match to TRBD1. Germline CDR1 and CDR2: SNHLY and FYNNEI. The CDR3 covers 14 residues. V was pared by 6 bases and J by 5 bases, with 6 bases of the junction left unmatched. CDR3 sequence reads: CASSETGGWETQYF. In DNA form, the CDR3 reads TGTGCCAGCAGCGAGACAGGGGGCTGGGAGACCCAGTACTTC.

The chain carries TRBV11-3 and TRBJ2-3; D perhaps matches TRBD2 (6 bases). Germline CDR1 and CDR2: SGHNT and YENEEA. There are 14 residues in the CDR3. V shed 4 bases and J shed 8 bases, with 16 bases lying between them. The CDR3 is CASSSPPGESTQYF. The CDR3 coding sequence is TGTGCCAGCAGCTCCCCCCCGGGGGAGAGTACGCAGTATTTT.

This sequence joins TRBV14 and TRBJ2-7, with D possibly being TRBD1 (6 bases). Trimming removed 5 bases from V and 3 bases from J, with 8 bases in between. The germline V gene encodes CDR1 SGHDN and CDR2 FVKESK. CDR3 size: 12 residues. CDR3 DNA sequence: TGTGCCAGCAGCGCGGACAGCTACGAGCAGTACTTC. Translation gives CASSADSYEQYF.

The V gene is TRBV7-2, the J gene TRBJ2-7, with D possibly TRBD1 on 5 matching bases. Trimming removed 2 bases from V and 3 bases from J, with 11 bases in between. Germline-derived CDR1 and CDR2 are SGHTA and FQGNSA. The CDR3 totals 14 residues. The CDR3 region has the DNA TGTGCCAGCAGCTTAATGAGCAGGGACTACGAGCAGTACTTC. This encodes CASSLMSRDYEQYF.

The rearrangement joins TRBV28 to TRBJ2-7, with 10 bases lining up with TRBD2. Germline-derived CDR1 and CDR2 are MDHEN and SYDVKM. With 6 bases clipped from V and 2 bases from J, the junction kept 13 bases outside the gene matches. This CDR3 has 17 residues. The CDR3, as DNA: TGTGCCAGCAGAACCCCTGGGCTAGCGGGAGCGCCCTACGAGCAGTACTTC. Its translation is CASRTPGLAGAPYEQYF. Combining the CDR3 with reference TRBV28 and TRBJ2-7 gives the whole variable domain DVKVTQSSRYLVKRTGEKVFLECVQDMDHENMFWYRQDPGLGLRLIYFSYDVKMKEKGDIPEGYSVSREKKERFSLILESASTNQTSMYLCASRTPGLAGAPYEQYFGPGTRLTVT.

The chain couples TRBV6-5 to TRBJ1-5; D unresolved. CDR1 MNHEY and CDR2 SVGAGI come from the germline V gene. The length of the CDR3 is 15 residues. V dropped 0 bases and J dropped 3 bases, with 9 bases sitting between them. This chain's CDR3 is CASSYSLGDNQPQHF. The CDR3 bases are TGTGCCAGCAGTTACTCGTTGGGAGACAATCAGCCCCAGCATTTT.

This chain links TRBV27 with TRBJ1-1, with TRBD1 identical over 8 bases. Germline values: CDR1 MNHEY, CDR2 SMNVEV (reference sequence). The CDR3 covers 13 residues. Unmatched junction bases numbered 5, after V lost 6 bases and J lost 5 bases. CDR3 coding DNA: TGTGCCAGCAGAGGACAGGGTGAAACTGAAGCTTTCTTT. Residues: CASRGQGETEAFF.

This clone was observed a handful of times. The genes are TRBV19 and TRBJ2-7; 9 bases match TRBD1. V shed 6 bases and J 6 bases; nucleotides not matched to a gene: 12. The CDR3 sequence is 15 residues long. The V gene's germline CDR1 is LNHDA and CDR2 SQIVND (reference sequence). This CDR3 reads CASRQTGQGEREQYF. The CDR3 bases are TGTGCCAGTAGACAAACGGGACAGGGTGAGCGCGAGCAGTACTTC.

The V and J genes are TRBV19 and TRBJ2-4; 9 bases are shared with TRBD1. Trimming at V came to 4 bases and at J to 0 bases, leaving 7 bases not matched to a gene. Germline V gene data show CDR1 as LNHDA and CDR2 as SQIVND (reference sequence). CDR3 length: 17 amino acids. The CDR3 protein is CASSTNTGGAAKNIQYF. The CDR3, as DNA: TGTGCCAGTAGTACTAATACAGGGGGCGCAGCCAAAAACATTCAGTACTTC.

This sequence joins TRBV7-2 and TRBJ2-3, with D uncertain. V lost 4 bases and J 3 bases, leaving 8 bases between the germline ends. The CDR3 covers 13 residues. From germline, CDR1 is SGHTA and CDR2 FQGNSA. CDR3 amino acids: CASSSSFTDTQYF. For the CDR3, the DNA is TGTGCCAGCAGCTCCTCTTTTACAGATACGCAGTATTTT.

The rearrangement links TRBV7-2 to TRBJ2-5, with D possibly being TRBD1 (5 bases). Trimming pared 1 base from V and 0 bases from J, leaving 12 bases between. Germline V gives CDR1 SGHTA, CDR2 FQGNSA. The CDR3 has 16 amino acids. The chain's CDR3 is CASSLVSTVHQETQYF. The DNA for the CDR3 is TGTGCCAGCAGCTTAGTCTCGACAGTCCACCAAGAGACCCAGTACTTC. The complete variable domain, with remaining parts taken from reference TRBV7-2 and TRBJ2-5, reads GAGVSQSPSNKVTEKGKDVELRCDPISGHTALYWYRQSLGQGLEFLIYFQGNSAPDKSGLPSDRFSAERTGGSVSTLTIQRTQQEDSAVYLCASSLVSTVHQETQYFGPGTRLLVL.

This rearrangement joins TRBV28 to TRBJ2-1; possible D gene TRBD1, 6 bases. This CDR3 comprises 14 residues. V dropped 7 bases and J dropped 6 bases, with 16 bases sitting between them. Per germline, CDR1 MDHEN and CDR2 SYDVKM. For the CDR3, the DNA is TGTGCCAGCACCGAAGGGGGACCACCCAATGAGCAGTTCTTC. Translated: CASTEGGPPNEQFF.

The gene calls are TRBV7-9 and TRBJ1-1; D remains ambiguous. The germline CDR1 and CDR2 sequences are SEHNR and FQNEAQ (reference sequence). Trimming removed 3 bases from V and 7 bases from J, with 12 bases in between. The CDR3 runs to 13 residues. DNA for the CDR3: TGTGCCAGCAGCTTTCGCGGATCGGATGAAGCTTTCTTT. It yields the protein CASSFRGSDEAFF.

This clone was counted only a few times. In DNA form, the CDR3 reads TGTGCCAGCAGTGGGTCGGGTCAGCCCCAGCATTTT. Translated, it gives CASSGSGQPQHF. J is TRBJ1-5 and V is TRBV6-1, with D uncertain. The CDR3 sequence is 12 residues long. Germline CDR1 MNHNS, CDR2 SASEGT. With 4 bases removed from V and 6 bases from J, the gap between germline ends came to 7 bases.

The chain employs TRBV9 and TRBJ2-7; 8 bases align to TRBD1. This CDR3 spans 16 amino acids. Germline V gives CDR1 SGDLS, CDR2 YYNGEE. Trimming took 0 bases from V and 3 from J; bases not matched to a gene: 8. Here the CDR3 DNA reads TGTGCCAGCAGCGTAGAACCATCGGACAGGGTCTACGAGCAGTACTTC. Translated: CASSVEPSDRVYEQYF.

This chain links TRBV10-3 with TRBJ2-3; 10 positions agree with TRBD2. Trimming removed 2 bases from V and 6 bases from J; junction bases left unmatched: 8. Germline V CDR1 and CDR2: ENHRY, SYGVKD. The CDR3 has 16 residues. The CDR3 is CAISERAGGPSDTQYF. The CDR3 region has the DNA TGTGCCATCAGTGAGCGAGCGGGAGGGCCTTCGGATACGCAGTATTTT.

The chain combines TRBV27 with TRBJ2-5, with TRBD2 matching 13 bases. Germline values: CDR1 MNHEY, CDR2 SMNVEV (reference sequence). V was clipped by 7 bases and J by 4 bases; unmatched bases: 6. The length of the CDR3 is 15 residues. The CDR3 reads CASTTLAGGLETQYF. The CDR3 DNA sequence: TGTGCCAGCACCACACTAGCGGGGGGGCTAGAGACCCAGTACTTC.

The chain links TRBV5-1 to TRBJ2-5; possibly TRBD2 for D (5 bases). The CDR3 consists of 15 residues. In germline, CDR1 is SGHRS, CDR2 YFSETQ. Trimming took off 1 base at V and 5 bases at J, with 15 bases between the two ends. CDR3 DNA sequence: TGCGCCAGCAGCTTGTGGTCGGGGTTGGGTGAGACCCAGTACTTC. Translation gives CASSLWSGLGETQYF.

This chain joins TRBV6-6 and TRBJ1-5, with D perhaps TRBD1 (6 bases). The CDR3 is 15 residues long. V was pared by 6 bases and J by 2 bases, with 14 bases between. Germline V gene lookup returns CDR1 MNHNY and CDR2 SVGAGI (reference sequence). The CDR3 protein is CASSRQVLGNQPQHF. The CDR3 DNA is TGTGCCAGCAGCCGACAGGTTTTGGGCAATCAGCCCCAGCATTTT.

The V call is TRBV19, the J call TRBJ2-3, with D maybe TRBD1 (5 bases). CDR3 size: 14 residues. V was cut by 6 bases and J by 2 bases, with 12 bases left in between. The germline CDR1 and CDR2 sequences are LNHDA and SQIVND (reference sequence). This CDR3 is CASRARQYTDTQYF. The CDR3 DNA sequence: TGTGCCAGTAGAGCCCGACAGTACACAGATACGCAGTATTTT.

The chain is built from TRBV3-1 (or the pseudogene TRBV3-2) and TRBJ2-4, with 7 nucleotides matching TRBD2. CDR1 LGHDT and CDR2 YNNKEL come from the germline V gene (reference sequence). Trimming removed 4 bases from V and 2 bases from J; junction bases left unmatched: 2. This CDR3 has 14 amino acids. The CDR3 bases are TGTGCCAGCAGCCCTAGCGGCACCAAAAACATTCAGTACTTC. Its translation: CASSPSGTKNIQYF.

The chain is built from TRBV3-1 (or the pseudogene TRBV3-2) and TRBJ2-5; no reliable D call. CDR3 size: 16 residues. CDR1 LGHDT and CDR2 YNNKEL come from the germline V gene (reference sequence). Between the trimmed V and J ends, which lost 1 base and 2 bases, there was a span of 14 bases. The CDR3 sequence: CASSQVGDLIQETQYF. The CDR3 region has the DNA TGTGCCAGCAGCCAAGTTGGAGACCTCATACAAGAGACCCAGTACTTC.

This sequence joins TRBV5-1 and TRBJ1-6; D is ambiguous. There are 16 residues in the CDR3. Looked up from germline, CDR1 is SGHRS and CDR2 is YFSETQ. V gave up 0 bases and J gave up 10 bases, with 17 bases separating them. The CDR3 spells CASSLAGKGVGSPLHF. CDR3 in DNA: TGCGCCAGCAGCTTGGCCGGGAAGGGTGTAGGGTCACCCCTCCACTTT.

The CDR3 region is CASSQDLRTGAVNYGYTF. The DNA for the CDR3 is TGTGCCAGCAGCCAAGACTTGCGGACAGGGGCCGTCAACTATGGCTACACCTTC. The chain links TRBV4-2 to TRBJ1-2; 9 nucleotides line up with TRBD1. With V trimmed by 0 bases and J by 2 bases, 10 bases remained unmatched. This CDR3 has 18 amino acids. CDR1 is LGHNA, CDR2 YNFKEQ, per germline.

The CDR3 sequence is CASSPAGNTGELFF. The CDR3 coding sequence is TGTGCCAGCAGCCCGGCGGGGAACACCGGGGAGCTGTTTTTT. The chain has TRBV6-2 or TRBV6-3 and TRBJ2-2, with D possibly TRBD2 on 5 matching bases. CDR1 is MNHEY and CDR2 is SVGEGT in the germline V gene. The CDR3 contains 14 residues. The V end lost 6 bases, the J end lost 1 base, and 9 bases lay between the germline ends.

The chain recombines TRBV3-1 (or the pseudogene TRBV3-2) with TRBJ2-3, with 12 bases that match TRBD2. Trimming took 3 bases from V and 4 from J; bases not matched to a gene: 11. The CDR3 length is 18 residues. In germline, CDR1 is LGHDT, CDR2 YNNKEL (reference sequence). This CDR3 is CASSQGTSSGGAPDTQYF. CDR3 nucleotides: TGTGCCAGCAGCCAGGGTACTTCTAGCGGGGGGGCCCCAGATACGCAGTATTTT.